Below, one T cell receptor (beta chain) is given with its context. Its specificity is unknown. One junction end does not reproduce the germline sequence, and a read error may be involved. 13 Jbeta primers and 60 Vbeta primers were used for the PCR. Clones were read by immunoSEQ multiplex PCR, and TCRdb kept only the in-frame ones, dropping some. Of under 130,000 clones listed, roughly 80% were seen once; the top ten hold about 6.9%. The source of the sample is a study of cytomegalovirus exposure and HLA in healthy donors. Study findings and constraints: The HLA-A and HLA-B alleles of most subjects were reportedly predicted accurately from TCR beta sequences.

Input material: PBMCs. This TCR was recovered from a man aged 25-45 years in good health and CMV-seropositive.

The CDR3 sequence: CASSLGTGSYGYTF. The CDR3 DNA is TGTGCCAGCAGCCTAGGGACAGGGAGTTATGGCTACACCTTC. The chain combines TRBV13 with TRBJ1-2, with 9 bases identical to TRBD1. This CDR3 is 14 amino acids long. Germline V gene sequence: CDR1 PRHDT, CDR2 FYEKMQ (reference sequence).